Listed here are 12 T cell receptor beta chains from one sample, sequenced in a study of blood T cell repertoires in COVID-19. TCRdb's copy holds only in-frame clones and misses some; the assay was immunoSEQ multiplex PCR. The sample has over 100,000 clones; approximately 74% are singletons. Sequenced material: peripheral blood. The receptor source for this set is a woman in her 70s with acute or convalescent COVID-19.

This clone was detected a few times. The rearrangement links TRBV19 to TRBJ1-6, with D perhaps matching TRBD1 (5 bases). Between the trimmed V and J ends, which lost 2 bases and 6 bases, there was a span of 8 bases. CDR3 size: 14 residues. The germline V gene has CDR1 LNHDA and CDR2 SQIVND (reference sequence). The CDR3 is CASSIRGGNSPLHF. Written as DNA, the CDR3 is TGTGCCAGTAGTATAAGGGGTGGTAATTCACCCCTCCACTTT. Full variable domain (outside the CDR3, taken from reference TRBV19 and TRBJ1-6): DGGITQSPKYLFRKEGQNVTLSCEQNLNHDAMYWYRQDPGQGLRLIYYSQIVNDFQKGDIAEGYSVSREKKESFPLTVTSAQKNPTAFYLCASSIRGGNSPLHFGNGTRLTVT.

The V and J genes are TRBV6-1 and TRBJ1-1; the D gene is possibly TRBD1 (5 bases). Germline CDR1 reads MNHNS; CDR2 reads SASEGT. The CDR3 spans 11 residues. V dropped 3 bases and J dropped 11 bases, with 10 bases sitting between them. The CDR3 nucleotides read TGTGCCAGCAGTGAGTCTTCAGGGGCTTTCTTT. Translating gives CASSESSGAFF.

This chain links TRBV5-1 with TRBJ1-1, with D unclear. V lost 0 bases to trimming and J lost 1 base, with 7 bases between them. Germline CDR1 and CDR2: SGHRS and YFSETQ. The CDR3 length is 14 residues. This CDR3 is CASSLAGGNTEAFF. The CDR3 nucleotides are TGCGCCAGCAGCTTGGCCGGAGGGAACACTGAAGCTTTCTTT.

J is TRBJ1-6 and V is TRBV30; tentative D call: TRBD1 (5 bases). Trimming shortened V by 4 bases and J by 10 bases, and 14 bases separated the two germline ends. CDR1 is GTSNPN, CDR2 SVGIG, per germline (reference sequence). The CDR3 consists of 13 residues. This CDR3 reads CAWTGGVNSPLHF. CDR3 DNA: TGTGCCTGGACTGGGGGGGTGAACTCACCCCTCCACTTT.

This rearrangement joins TRBV29-1 to TRBJ2-1; D remains ambiguous. The CDR3 is 12 residues long. The V end lost 7 bases, the J end lost 4 bases, and 11 bases lay between the germline ends. CDR1 SQVTM and CDR2 ANQGSEA come from the germline V gene. The CDR3 bases are TGCAGCGCTGGCACTGATTACAATGAGCAGTTCTTC. Encoded protein: CSAGTDYNEQFF.

A remark on this clone: A junction end diverges from the germline sequence, so it may reflect a read error. The chain is built from TRBV7-7 and TRBJ2-5, with D perhaps matching TRBD1 (5 bases). Per the germline V gene, CDR1 is SSHAT and CDR2 is FNYEAQ (reference sequence). The CDR3 has 13 amino acids. The DNA of the CDR3 is TGTGCTAGCAGCTTCGGCAAGGGGGAGACCCAGTACTTC. As protein: CASSFGKGETQYF.

This clone was seen a single time. The chain couples TRBV3-1 (or the pseudogene TRBV3-2) to TRBJ2-2, with a weak D call TRBD2 (5 bases). Germline loops: CDR1 LGHDT, CDR2 YNNKEL (reference sequence). The V gene lost 0 bases and the J gene lost 6 bases, with 14 bases spanning the gap. The CDR3 is 16 amino acids. The CDR3 coding sequence is TGTGCCAGCAGCCAAGACCCCCCAGGAGCGGCCGGGGAGCTGTTTTTT. Its protein is CASSQDPPGAAGELFF.

The CDR3, as DNA: TGTGCCAGCAGCCCCGGGACTAGCGGGGAGCAGTTCTTC. It codes for CASSPGTSGEQFF. This sequence joins TRBV6-5 and TRBJ2-1; 12 bases agree with TRBD2. Germline V lookup: CDR1 MNHEY, CDR2 SVGAGI. V lost 6 bases to trimming and J lost 10 bases; unmatched junction nucleotides: 4. The CDR3 has 13 residues.

This clone was recorded only once. The CDR3 nucleotides read TGTGCCAGCAGCTTGTGGCGGGGCTCTGGAAACACCATATATTTT. Translating gives CASSLWRGSGNTIYF. This chain uses TRBV7-6 with TRBJ1-3; D gene ambiguous. The CDR3 is made up of 15 amino acids. V lost 3 bases and J lost 0, with 9 bases in between. In germline, CDR1 is SGHVS, CDR2 FNYEAQ.

V is TRBV27 and J is TRBJ1-2; D is perhaps TRBD1 (6 bases). The ends were cut back, 4 bases at V and 6 bases at J, with 15 bases in the middle. Germline CDR1 is MNHEY and CDR2 is SMNVEV (reference sequence). This CDR3 is built from 14 residues. In nucleotides, the CDR3 is TGTGCCAGCAGTTCGCCGGGACACGCGGATGGCTACACCTTC. This sequence encodes CASSSPGHADGYTF.

The CDR3: CASSLVLRATGELFF. CDR3 bases: TGCGCCAGCAGCTTGGTACTGAGGGCGACCGGGGAGCTGTTTTTT. The J gene is TRBJ2-2, the V gene TRBV5-1; possibly TRBD2 for D (5 bases). Trimming left V 0 bases short and J 5 bases short, with 11 bases between. Germline loops: CDR1 SGHRS, CDR2 YFSETQ. This CDR3 region has 15 residues.

In its sample, this clone was seen a few times. This chain joins TRBV24-1 and TRBJ2-1, with no clear D. V gave up 5 bases and J gave up 9 bases, with 13 bases separating them. There are 13 residues in the CDR3. Germline V gives CDR1 KGHDR, CDR2 SFDVKD. CDR3 in amino acids: CATSAGSQAEQFF. The CDR3 region has the DNA TGTGCCACCAGTGCCGGATCCCAGGCTGAGCAGTTCTTC.